This T cell receptor beta chain was captured by sequencing in a study of blood T cell repertoires in COVID-19. About the study: T cells, B-cell-depleted T cells, or PBMCs supplied cDNA or gDNA.

The participants were between about 18 and 90 years old and came from roughly 24 US areas. Assignments of participants to cohorts depended upon their own reported clinical history. The CDR3 consists of 14 residues. Trimming left V 3 bases short and J 11 bases short, with 19 bases between. Per germline, CDR1 LGHDT and CDR2 YNNKEL (reference sequence). Study processing details: How many nucleated cells were present was estimated from reference gene primer amplification. The repertoire was sequenced with immunoSEQ multiplex PCR; TCRdb's copy has only in-frame clones and lacks some. V, J and clone size derive from that table, while D and trimming were established from the DNA sequence. Counted here are fewer than 300,000 clones, about 87% occurring once; the ten biggest clones make up 1% to 1.5%.

The chain has TRBV3-1 (or the pseudogene TRBV3-2) and TRBJ1-1, with D tentatively TRBD1 (5 bases). The receptor's source is a woman between 40 and 50 years old with acute COVID-19. Sequenced sample: PBMCs or T cells enriched from blood (not recorded which). In DNA form, the CDR3 reads TGTGCCAGCAGCCAGGGGCAGAGAGGTAGTTCGGCTTTCTTT. Translation gives CASSQGQRGSSAFF.